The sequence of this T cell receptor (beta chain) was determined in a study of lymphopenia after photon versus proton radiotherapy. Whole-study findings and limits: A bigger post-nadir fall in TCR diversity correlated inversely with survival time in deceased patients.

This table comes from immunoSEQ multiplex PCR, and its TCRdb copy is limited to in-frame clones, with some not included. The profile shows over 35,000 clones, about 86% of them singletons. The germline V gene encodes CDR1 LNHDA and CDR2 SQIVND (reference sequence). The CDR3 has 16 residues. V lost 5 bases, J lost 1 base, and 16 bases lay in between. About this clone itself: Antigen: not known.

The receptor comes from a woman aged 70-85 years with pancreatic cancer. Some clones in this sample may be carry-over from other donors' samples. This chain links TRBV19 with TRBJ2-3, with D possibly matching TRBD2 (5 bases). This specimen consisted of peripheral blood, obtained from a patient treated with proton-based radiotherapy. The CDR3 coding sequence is TGTGCCAGTAGTCTCAGACGGGGAACCGGCACAGATACGCAGTATTTT. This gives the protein CASSLRRGTGTDTQYF.